This passage covers 8 T cell receptor beta chains from one sample sequenced in a study of CD8+ T cells in alopecia areata (dated by TCRdb to 2016 to 2019). Library creation used the immunoSEQ multiplex PCR assay. RNA was extracted from all samples and reverse transcribed into cDNA, which served as template for TCR sequencing. As stored in TCRdb, this immuneACCESS dataset retains in-frame rearrangements with V and J assigned. A fraction of the clones does not appear; measured against another copy, unresolved V genes explain less than half of the discrepancy, and the remainder lacks a known reason. In all, the sample holds about 120,000 clones, and around 53% of those were seen once. About 12% of the sample lies in the top ten. The time point label on this specimen signifies: 20 to 30 weeks on oral tofacitinib. Sample treatment or condition, as interpreted from the label and publication: oral pan-JAK inhibitor, 5-10 mg twice daily.

The source was CD8+ T cells sorted from blood, collected at week 24, from a patient treated with tofacitinib. The receptors stem from a human donor with alopecia areata.

CDR3 in DNA: TGTGCCAGCAGTTGGAGAGAGACCCTTACCTACGAGCAGTACTTC. Translated, it gives CASSWRETLTYEQYF. The chain has TRBV6-5 and TRBJ2-7, with unresolved D. The CDR3 totals 15 residues. Per the germline V gene, CDR1 is MNHEY and CDR2 is SVGAGI. V was trimmed by 4 bases and J by 2 bases, leaving 15 bases between them.

This clone turned up a few times. The chain employs TRBV5-1 and TRBJ1-6, with unresolved D. The V end lost 0 bases, the J end lost 8 bases, and 9 bases lay between the germline ends. The CDR3 contains 14 residues. CDR1 is SGHRS and CDR2 is YFSETQ in the germline V gene. This CDR3 reads CASSLVREDSPLHF. CDR3 coding DNA: TGCGCCAGCAGCTTGGTTCGCGAGGATTCACCCCTCCACTTT. The variable domain in full, completed from reference TRBV5-1 and TRBJ1-6, reads KAGVTQTPRYLIKTRGQQVTLSCSPISGHRSVSWYQQTPGQGLQFLFEYFSETQRNKGNFPGRFSGRQFSNSRSEMNVSTLELGDSALYLCASSLVREDSPLHFGNGTRLTVT.

V usage is TRBV29-1 and J usage is TRBJ2-7; TRBD1 agrees at 8 bases. CDR1 is SQVTM, CDR2 ANQGSEA, per germline. The CDR3 sequence is 11 residues long. With 6 bases clipped from V and 6 bases from J, the junction kept 4 bases outside the gene matches. This CDR3 reads CSVWTGFEQYF. For the CDR3, the DNA is TGCAGCGTATGGACAGGGTTCGAGCAGTACTTC.

This sequence joins TRBV30 and TRBJ1-6; tentative D call: TRBD1 (6 bases). The CDR3 has 17 amino acids. V was pared by 2 bases and J by 4 bases, with 18 bases between. Per the germline V gene, CDR1 is GTSNPN and CDR2 is SVGIG (reference sequence). The CDR3 bases are TGTGCCTGGAGTTCCGACAGGCCCGAAGGATATAATTCACCCCTCCACTTT. Residues: CAWSSDRPEGYNSPLHF.

This clone was found once. The rearrangement links TRBV13 to TRBJ2-7, with D perhaps being TRBD1 or TRBD2 (5 bases each). Germline V gene data show CDR1 as PRHDT and CDR2 as FYEKMQ (reference sequence). The CDR3 covers 14 residues. Trimming stripped 2 bases from V and 4 bases from J, with 12 bases between. The CDR3 DNA reads as TGTGCCAGCAGCTTATGGGACGCTGGGTACGAGCAGTACTTC. Translating it yields CASSLWDAGYEQYF.

The chain combines TRBV15 with TRBJ2-2, with D possibly matching TRBD2 (5 bases). Trimming took off 5 bases at V and 6 bases at J, with 19 bases between the two ends. CDR3 length: 16 residues. CDR1 is LNHNV, CDR2 YYDKDF, per germline (reference sequence). CDR3 sequence: CATSLPQDGVSGELFF. The CDR3 DNA sequence: TGTGCCACCAGCTTGCCCCAGGACGGGGTCTCCGGGGAGCTGTTTTTT.

The CDR3 spells CASSPPDSRRPQHF. The CDR3 DNA follows: TGTGCCAGCAGCCCACCGGACAGTCGGCGGCCCCAGCATTTT. The chain uses TRBV28 and TRBJ1-5, with a weak D call TRBD1 (6 bases). Trimming shortened V by 6 bases and J by 9 bases, and 18 bases separated the two germline ends. The CDR3 loop spans 14 amino acids. The germline CDR1 and CDR2 sequences are MDHEN and SYDVKM.

V is TRBV7-2 and J is TRBJ2-1; 9 bases match TRBD2. V dropped 4 bases and J dropped 4; count of bases not matched to a gene: 8. CDR3 length: 16 residues. Germline CDR1 SGHTA, CDR2 FQGNSA. CDR3 sequence: CASSSFSGGPYNEQFF. DNA of the CDR3: TGTGCCAGCAGCTCCTTTAGCGGGGGCCCATACAATGAGCAGTTCTTC.